The rows below give T cell receptor beta chains drawn from one sample of a study of blood T cell repertoires in COVID-19. Method: immunoSEQ multiplex PCR; TCRdb's copy keeps in-frame clones and lacks some. The table records 250,000 to 350,000 clones, roughly 82% of them present only once. The source material was peripheral blood. These receptors all come from a woman between 50 and 59 years old with acute or convalescent COVID-19. The CDR3 runs from the conserved cysteine through the conserved F or W. A D gene is named only where the DNA matches it firmly. A row's size may be missing; if present it is once, few, many or a size class.

CDR3aa: CASTLGTYNEQFF
v_gene: TRBV12-3/TRBV12-4
j_gene: TRBJ2-1
abundance: -
d_gene: -

CDR3aa: CASSVAPGQGNTEAFF
v_gene: TRBV9
j_gene: TRBJ1-1
abundance: -
d_gene: TRBD1

CDR3aa: CASRSGPTGELFF
v_gene: TRBV11-3
j_gene: TRBJ2-2
abundance: -
d_gene: -

CDR3aa: CASSSQGAQDNEQFF
v_gene: TRBV5-4
j_gene: TRBJ2-1
abundance: -
d_gene: TRBD1

CDR3aa: CASSVDGRNTEAFF
v_gene: TRBV9
j_gene: TRBJ1-1
abundance: -
d_gene: -

CDR3aa: CASSRGWDYGYTF
v_gene: TRBV7-6
j_gene: TRBJ1-2
abundance: -
d_gene: -

CDR3aa: CASSLGLAGYEQFF
v_gene: TRBV5-1
j_gene: TRBJ2-1
abundance: -
d_gene: TRBD2

CDR3aa: CSVDVPGGRSYNEQFF
v_gene: TRBV29-1
j_gene: TRBJ2-1
abundance: -
d_gene: TRBD1

CDR3aa: CASSHLQETQYF
v_gene: TRBV27
j_gene: TRBJ2-5
abundance: once
d_gene: -

CDR3aa: CASSPRLDTEAFF
v_gene: TRBV5-5
j_gene: TRBJ1-1
abundance: -
d_gene: -

CDR3aa: CASSPSRGAHATEAFF
v_gene: TRBV7-9
j_gene: TRBJ1-1
abundance: -
d_gene: -

CDR3aa: CASSFDRTGGNQPQHF
v_gene: TRBV7-8
j_gene: TRBJ1-5
abundance: -
d_gene: TRBD1

CDR3aa: CAIKPGTVAEETQYF
v_gene: TRBV10-3
j_gene: TRBJ2-5
abundance: -
d_gene: TRBD1

CDR3aa: CASSSPLAGRDTGELFF
v_gene: TRBV28
j_gene: TRBJ2-2
abundance: -
d_gene: TRBD2

CDR3aa: CASRGRTTDTQYF
v_gene: TRBV27
j_gene: TRBJ2-3
abundance: -
d_gene: -

CDR3aa: CASSPIIAREKLFF
v_gene: TRBV11-2
j_gene: TRBJ1-4
abundance: once
d_gene: -

CDR3aa: CASSLVVESTDTQYF
v_gene: TRBV5-1
j_gene: TRBJ2-3
abundance: -
d_gene: -

CDR3aa: CASSVGVARETQYF
v_gene: TRBV9
j_gene: TRBJ2-5
abundance: -
d_gene: -

CDR3aa: CALSRSTPGELFF
v_gene: TRBV30
j_gene: TRBJ2-2
abundance: -
d_gene: -

CDR3aa: CASSLSLTGAGGYTF
v_gene: TRBV27
j_gene: TRBJ1-2
abundance: -
d_gene: -

CDR3aa: CASSSAYLMSGRVNEQFF
v_gene: TRBV7-3
j_gene: TRBJ2-1
abundance: -
d_gene: TRBD2

CDR3aa: CSVERSMNTEAFF
v_gene: TRBV29-1
j_gene: TRBJ1-1
abundance: -
d_gene: -

CDR3aa: CASSVRDRSIANTGELFF
v_gene: TRBV9
j_gene: TRBJ2-2
abundance: few
d_gene: TRBD1

CDR3aa: CASSTGWRGEQYF
v_gene: TRBV19
j_gene: TRBJ2-7
abundance: -
d_gene: -

CDR3aa: CSASSAGTDTQYF
v_gene: TRBV20-1
j_gene: TRBJ2-3
abundance: -
d_gene: -

CDR3aa: CASSQDLAGASYNEQFF
v_gene: TRBV4-2
j_gene: TRBJ2-1
abundance: -
d_gene: TRBD2